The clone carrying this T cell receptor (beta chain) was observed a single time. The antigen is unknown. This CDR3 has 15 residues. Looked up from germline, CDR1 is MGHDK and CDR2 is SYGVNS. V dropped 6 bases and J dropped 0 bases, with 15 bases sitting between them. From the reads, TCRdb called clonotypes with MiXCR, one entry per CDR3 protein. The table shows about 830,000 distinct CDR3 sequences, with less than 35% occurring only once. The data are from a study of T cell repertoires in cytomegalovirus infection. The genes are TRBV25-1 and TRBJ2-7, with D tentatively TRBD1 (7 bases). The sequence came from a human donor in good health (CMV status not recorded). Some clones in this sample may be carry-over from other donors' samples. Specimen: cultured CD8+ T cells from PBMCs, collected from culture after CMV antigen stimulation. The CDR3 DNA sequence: TGTGCCAGCAGCCTCCAGGGGGGCACCTCCTACGAGCAGTACTTC. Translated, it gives CASSLQGGTSYEQYF.